This record looks at one T cell receptor (beta chain) sequence and its context. The antigen is unknown. This record comes from a study of CD8 T cells in ankylosing spondylitis. Overall study results and limits: Peripheral blood samples showed relatively rare disease-linked clones, and these clones were CD8+. Earlier work had already found some motif variants in reactive arthritis synovial fluid and blood. Made up of fewer than ten highly homologous variants, a TCR beta motif appeared characteristic of ankylosing spondylitis blood. From matched ankylosing spondylitis synovial fluid, disease-linked clones were reportedly recovered at significantly enriched levels.

Trimming removed 1 base from V and 1 base from J, with 10 bases in between. The CDR3 has 15 residues. Looked up from germline, CDR1 is LGHDT and CDR2 is YNNKEL (reference sequence). Making the TCR beta libraries involved quantitative 5'-RACE with molecular barcodes. TCRdb fed the 5' RACE reads into MiXCR, producing one record per CDR3 protein. The sample yields a few hundred thousand distinct CDR3 sequences, about an eighth seen once. Sequencing was done on a sample of blood, either unsorted or a sorted T cell fraction (not recorded which). This receptor was identified in a male donor with ankylosing spondylitis. The chain combines TRBV3-1 with TRBJ1-1, with D uncertain. DNA of the CDR3: TGTGCCAGCAGCCAAGCCAGCGGAAGGAACACTGAAGCTTTCTTT. Translated, it gives CASSQASGRNTEAFF.